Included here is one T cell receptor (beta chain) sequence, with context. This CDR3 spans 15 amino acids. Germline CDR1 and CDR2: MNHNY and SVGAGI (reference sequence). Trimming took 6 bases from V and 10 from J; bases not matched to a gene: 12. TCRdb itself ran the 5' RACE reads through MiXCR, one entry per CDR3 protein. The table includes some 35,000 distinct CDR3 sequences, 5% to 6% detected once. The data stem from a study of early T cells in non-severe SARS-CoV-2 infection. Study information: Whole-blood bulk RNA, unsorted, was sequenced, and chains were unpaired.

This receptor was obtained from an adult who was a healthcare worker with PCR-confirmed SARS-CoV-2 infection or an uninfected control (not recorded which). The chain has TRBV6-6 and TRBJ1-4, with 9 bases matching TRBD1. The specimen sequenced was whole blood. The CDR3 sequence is CASSPPGQGVRKLFF. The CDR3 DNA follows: TGTGCCAGCAGCCCGCCGGGACAGGGAGTGAGAAAACTGTTTTTT.